The clone carrying this T cell receptor beta chain was seen only a few times. Its antigen is still unknown. The sample comes from a study of molecular identifiers for immune sequencing clone quantification. Study outcomes and limitations: Naive cells had under 1% of molecules in clones above 20 RNA copies, effectors over 97%.

Researchers sorted naive CD8 T cells as cells that were CD8+CD4-CCR7+CD45RA+. TCRdb re-called the PCR reads through MiXCR, storing one row per CDR3 protein. The sample holds about half a million distinct CDR3 sequences; roughly 25% are singletons and the top ten take roughly 0.77%. The CDR3 runs 15 residues. The germline V gene encodes CDR1 MNHEY and CDR2 SVGEGT. V was shortened by 6 bases and J by 2 bases, with 15 bases between the two germline ends. Sample: naive CD8+ T cells from blood, with Jurkat cell RNA spiked in. The subset denotes: FACS-sorted CD8+CD4-CCR7+CD45RA+ naive T cells. The J gene is TRBJ2-3, the V gene TRBV6-2 or TRBV6-3; D gene unclear. The clonotype comes from a human donor in good health. Some libraries in this study had Jurkat cell RNA spiked in. CDR3 sequence: CASREKGPNTDTQYF. The CDR3, as DNA: TGTGCCAGCAGAGAAAAAGGACCTAACACAGATACGCAGTATTTT.